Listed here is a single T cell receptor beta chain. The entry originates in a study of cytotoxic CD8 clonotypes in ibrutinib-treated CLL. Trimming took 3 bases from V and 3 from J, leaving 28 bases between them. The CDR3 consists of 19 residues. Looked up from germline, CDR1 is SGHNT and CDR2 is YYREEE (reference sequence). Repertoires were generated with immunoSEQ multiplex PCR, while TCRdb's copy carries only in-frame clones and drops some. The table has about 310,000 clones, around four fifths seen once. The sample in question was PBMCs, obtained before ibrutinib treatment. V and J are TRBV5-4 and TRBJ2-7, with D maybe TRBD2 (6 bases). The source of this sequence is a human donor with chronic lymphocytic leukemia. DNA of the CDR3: TGTGCCAGCAGCTCCAAGAGATTTAGCGGTCCCCGAATGATCTACGAGCAGTACTTC. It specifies CASSSKRFSGPRMIYEQYF.